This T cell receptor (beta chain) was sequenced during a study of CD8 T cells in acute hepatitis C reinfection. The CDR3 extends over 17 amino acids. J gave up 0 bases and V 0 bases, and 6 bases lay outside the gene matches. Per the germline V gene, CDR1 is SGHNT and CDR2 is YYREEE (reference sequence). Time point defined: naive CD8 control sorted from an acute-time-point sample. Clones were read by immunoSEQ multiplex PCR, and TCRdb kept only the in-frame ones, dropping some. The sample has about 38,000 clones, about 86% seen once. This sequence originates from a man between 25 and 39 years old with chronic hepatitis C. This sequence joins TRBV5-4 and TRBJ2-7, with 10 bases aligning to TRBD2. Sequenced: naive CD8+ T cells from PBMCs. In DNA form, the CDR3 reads TGTGCCAGCAGCTTGGAGTGGACTAGCGGAAGCTCCTACGAGCAGTACTTC. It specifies CASSLEWTSGSSYEQYF.